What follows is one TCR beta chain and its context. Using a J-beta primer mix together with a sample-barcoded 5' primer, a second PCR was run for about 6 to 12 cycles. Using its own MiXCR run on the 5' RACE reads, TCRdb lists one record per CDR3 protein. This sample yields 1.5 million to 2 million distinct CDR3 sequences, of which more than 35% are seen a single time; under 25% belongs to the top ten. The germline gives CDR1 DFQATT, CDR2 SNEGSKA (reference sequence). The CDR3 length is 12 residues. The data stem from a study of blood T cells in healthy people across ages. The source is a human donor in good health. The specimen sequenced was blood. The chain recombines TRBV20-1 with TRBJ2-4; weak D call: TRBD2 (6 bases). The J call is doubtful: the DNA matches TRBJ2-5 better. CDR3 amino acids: CSARDWGGTQYF. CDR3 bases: TGCAGTGCTAGAGATTGGGGAGGGACCCAGTACTTC.